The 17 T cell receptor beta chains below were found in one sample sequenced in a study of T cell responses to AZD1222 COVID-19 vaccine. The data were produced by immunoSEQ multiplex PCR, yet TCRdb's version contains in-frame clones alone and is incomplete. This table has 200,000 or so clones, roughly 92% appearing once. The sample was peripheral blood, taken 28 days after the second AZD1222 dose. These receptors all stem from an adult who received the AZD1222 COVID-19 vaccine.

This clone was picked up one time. The CDR3 is CASRAQLTEAFF. DNA of the CDR3: TGTGCCAGCAGGGCGCAGCTGACTGAAGCTTTCTTT. The rearrangement links TRBV6-5 to TRBJ1-1; no reliable D call. Germline V gives CDR1 MNHEY, CDR2 SVGAGI. V was clipped by 6 bases and J by 5 bases, with 10 bases between them. CDR3 length equals 12 residues.

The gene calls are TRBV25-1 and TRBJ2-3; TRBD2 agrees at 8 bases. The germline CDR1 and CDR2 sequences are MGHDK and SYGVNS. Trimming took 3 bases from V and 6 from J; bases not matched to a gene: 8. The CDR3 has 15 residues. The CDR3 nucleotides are TGTGCCAGCAGTGAGCAGCGGGGGTATCCTGATACGCAGTATTTT. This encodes CASSEQRGYPDTQYF.

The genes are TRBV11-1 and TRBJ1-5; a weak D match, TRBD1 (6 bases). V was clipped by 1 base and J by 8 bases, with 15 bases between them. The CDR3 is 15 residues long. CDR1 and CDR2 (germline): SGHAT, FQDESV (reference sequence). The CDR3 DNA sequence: TGTGCCAGCAGCTTAGGAGCTGGGGGCCTGGAGCCCCAGCATTTT. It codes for CASSLGAGGLEPQHF.

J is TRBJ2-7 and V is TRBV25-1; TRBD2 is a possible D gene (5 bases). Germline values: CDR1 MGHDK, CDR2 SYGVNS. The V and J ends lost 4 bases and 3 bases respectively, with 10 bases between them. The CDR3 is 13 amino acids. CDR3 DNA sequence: TGTGCCAGCAGTGGTCCGGGGTACTACGAGCAGTACTTC. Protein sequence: CASSGPGYYEQYF.

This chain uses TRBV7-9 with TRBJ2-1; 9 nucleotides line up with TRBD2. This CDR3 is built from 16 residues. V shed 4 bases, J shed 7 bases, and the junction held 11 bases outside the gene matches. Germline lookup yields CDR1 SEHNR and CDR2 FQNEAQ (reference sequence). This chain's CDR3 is CASSSIFSGGSNEQFF. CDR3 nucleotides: TGTGCCAGCAGCTCTATCTTTAGCGGGGGCTCGAATGAGCAGTTCTTC.

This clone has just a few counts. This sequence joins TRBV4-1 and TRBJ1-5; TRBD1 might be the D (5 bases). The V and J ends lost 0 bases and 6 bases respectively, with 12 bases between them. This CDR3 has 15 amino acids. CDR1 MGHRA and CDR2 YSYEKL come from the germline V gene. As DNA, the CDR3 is TGCGCCAGCAGCCAAGAAGCGACAGTAGGTCAGCCCCAGCATTTT. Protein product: CASSQEATVGQPQHF.

The CDR3 region is CASSARTGNYGYTF. CDR3 bases: TGTGCCAGCAGTGCGAGGACAGGAAACTATGGCTACACCTTC. V usage is TRBV6-6 and J usage is TRBJ1-2; 7 bases are a match to TRBD1. The junction had 5 bases not matched to a gene; V was cut back by 5 bases and J by 2 bases. CDR1 is MNHNY and CDR2 is SVGAGI in the germline V gene (reference sequence). The CDR3 consists of 14 residues.

In nucleotides, the CDR3 is TGTGCCAGCAGGATAGACAGGGGAAGCAATCAGCCCCAGCATTTT. Protein sequence: CASRIDRGSNQPQHF. The chain links TRBV6-5 to TRBJ1-5; the match to TRBD1 covers 8 bases. J gave up 1 base and V 6 bases, and 5 bases lay outside the gene matches. Germline values: CDR1 MNHEY, CDR2 SVGAGI. The CDR3 covers 15 residues.

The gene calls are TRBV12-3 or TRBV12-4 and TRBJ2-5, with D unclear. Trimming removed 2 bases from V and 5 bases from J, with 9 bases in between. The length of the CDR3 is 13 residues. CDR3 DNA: TGTGCCAGCAGTTTACAGGTCCGGGAGACCCAGTACTTC. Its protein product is CASSLQVRETQYF.

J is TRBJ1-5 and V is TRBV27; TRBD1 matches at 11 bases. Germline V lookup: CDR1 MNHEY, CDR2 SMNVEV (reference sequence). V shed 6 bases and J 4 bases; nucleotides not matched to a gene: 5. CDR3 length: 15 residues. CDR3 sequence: CASRPGQGANQPQHF. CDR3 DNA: TGTGCCAGCAGGCCTGGACAGGGGGCGAATCAGCCCCAGCATTTT.

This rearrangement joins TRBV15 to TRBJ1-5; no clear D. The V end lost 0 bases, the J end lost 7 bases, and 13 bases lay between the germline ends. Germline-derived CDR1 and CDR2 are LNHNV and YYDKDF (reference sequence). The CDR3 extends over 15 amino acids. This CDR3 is CATSRDLTKGQPQHF. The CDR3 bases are TGTGCCACCAGCAGAGATTTGACAAAGGGACAGCCCCAGCATTTT. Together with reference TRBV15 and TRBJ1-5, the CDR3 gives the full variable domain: DAMVIQNPRYQVTQFGKPVTLSCSQTLNHNVMYWYQQKSSQAPKLLFHYYDKDFNNEADTPDNFQSRRPNTSFCFLDIRSPGLGDTAMYLCATSRDLTKGQPQHFGDGTRLSIL.

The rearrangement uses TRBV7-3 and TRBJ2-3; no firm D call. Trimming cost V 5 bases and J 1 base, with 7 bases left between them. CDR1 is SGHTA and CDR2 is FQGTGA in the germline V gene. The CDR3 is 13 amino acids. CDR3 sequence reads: CASSRPGTDTQYF. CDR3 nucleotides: TGTGCCAGCAGCCGCCCCGGCACAGATACGCAGTATTTT.

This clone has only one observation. The chain's CDR3 is CASTYRPTGNEQYF. CDR3 coding DNA: TGTGCCAGCACCTATAGACCGACAGGTAACGAGCAGTACTTC. The chain employs TRBV2 and TRBJ2-7; D is perhaps TRBD1 (6 bases). V lost 7 bases and J lost 5, with 18 bases in between. The germline CDR1 and CDR2 sequences are SNHLY and FYNNEI. The CDR3 loop spans 14 amino acids.

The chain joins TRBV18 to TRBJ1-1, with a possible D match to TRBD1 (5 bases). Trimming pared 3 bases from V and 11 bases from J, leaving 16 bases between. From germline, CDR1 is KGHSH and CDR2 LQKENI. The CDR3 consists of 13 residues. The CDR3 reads CASSPLGRDAAFF. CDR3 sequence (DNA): TGTGCCAGCTCACCGCTAGGCAGGGACGCCGCTTTCTTT.

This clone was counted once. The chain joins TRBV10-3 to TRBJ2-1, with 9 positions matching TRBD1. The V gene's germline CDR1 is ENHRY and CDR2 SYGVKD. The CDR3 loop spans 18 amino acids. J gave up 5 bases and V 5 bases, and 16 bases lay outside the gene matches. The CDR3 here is CAISSWSGTGNSHNEQFF. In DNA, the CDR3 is TGTGCCATCAGTTCATGGTCCGGGACAGGGAATTCGCACAATGAGCAGTTCTTC.

The CDR3 protein is CASSRGQYQETQYF. In nucleotides, the CDR3 is TGCGCCAGCAGCCGGGGACAGTACCAAGAGACCCAGTACTTC. The chain has TRBV4-3 and TRBJ2-5; 7 positions match TRBD1. Germline CDR1 LGHNA, CDR2 YSLEER. The CDR3 length is 14 residues. V was pared by 4 bases and J by 0 bases, with 2 bases of the junction left unmatched.

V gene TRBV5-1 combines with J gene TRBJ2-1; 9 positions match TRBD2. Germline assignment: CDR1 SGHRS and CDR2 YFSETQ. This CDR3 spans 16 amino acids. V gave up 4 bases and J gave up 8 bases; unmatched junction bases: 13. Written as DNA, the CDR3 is TGCGCCAGCAGCCAAACTAGCGGGCGATACCTCGATGAGCAGTTCTTC. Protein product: CASSQTSGRYLDEQFF.